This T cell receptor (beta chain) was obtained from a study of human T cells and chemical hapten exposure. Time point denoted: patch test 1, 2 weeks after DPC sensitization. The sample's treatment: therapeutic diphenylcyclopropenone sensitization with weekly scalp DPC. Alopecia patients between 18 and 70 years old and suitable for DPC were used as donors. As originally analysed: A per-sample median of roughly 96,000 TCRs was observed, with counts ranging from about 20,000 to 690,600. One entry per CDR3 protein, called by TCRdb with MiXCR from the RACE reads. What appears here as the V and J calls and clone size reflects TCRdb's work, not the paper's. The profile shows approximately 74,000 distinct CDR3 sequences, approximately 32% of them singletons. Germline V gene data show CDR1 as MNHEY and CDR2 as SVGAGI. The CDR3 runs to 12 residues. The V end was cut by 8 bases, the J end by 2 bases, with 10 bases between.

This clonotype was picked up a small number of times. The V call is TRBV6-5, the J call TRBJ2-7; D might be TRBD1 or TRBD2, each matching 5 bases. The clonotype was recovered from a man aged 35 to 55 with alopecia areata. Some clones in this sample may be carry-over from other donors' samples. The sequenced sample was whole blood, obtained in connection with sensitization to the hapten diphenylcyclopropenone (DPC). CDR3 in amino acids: CASGDGTYEQYF. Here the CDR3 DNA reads TGTGCCAGCGGGGACGGAACCTACGAGCAGTACTTC.